This T cell receptor beta chain was recorded in a study of cytotoxic CD8 clonotypes in ibrutinib-treated CLL. The study, taken as a whole, reports: Clonality (at baseline) was higher than in age-matched healthy donors and tracked circulating CD8+ T-cell counts.

As for this clone: Its antigen is as yet unknown.

V was trimmed by 6 bases and J by 7 bases, leaving 12 bases between them. The CDR3 extends over 12 amino acids. Germline V gene lookup returns CDR1 MNHEY and CDR2 SVGAGI. Libraries were prepared by immunoSEQ multiplex PCR; TCRdb keeps only in-frame clonotypes and omits some of them. The sample holds approximately 280,000 clones, approximately 76% seen once. The sequence was obtained from a human donor with chronic lymphocytic leukemia. This material consisted of PBMCs, taken at disease progression, from a patient treated with ibrutinib. This chain uses TRBV6-5 with TRBJ1-2; no definite D call. The chain's CDR3 is CASSPDLSGYTF. Written as DNA, the CDR3 is TGTGCCAGCAGCCCCGACCTTAGTGGCTACACCTTC.